This T cell receptor (beta chain) stems from a study of T cell responses to AZD1222 COVID-19 vaccine. Regarding the study as a whole: Only six people who got AZD1222 tested seropositive at baseline. The donors showed a predominance of white British ancestry and of females, with possible underestimation of clonal diversity. Sampled repertoires all dated from after the peak T cell response. Nearly half of the spike-specific TCRs reportedly recognize variant regions that carry no mutations.

The germline gives CDR1 ENHRY, CDR2 SYGVKD. The CDR3 has 14 residues. The J segment lost 3 bases and the V segment lost 3 bases, leaving 5 bases of the junction unmatched. Some clones are missing from TCRdb's copy, which holds only in-frame ones; the method was immunoSEQ multiplex PCR. The repertoire holds about 150,000 clones, with around 94% as singletons. For this clone: Its antigen is unknown.

The clonotype originates from an adult in good health. The sequencing used peripheral blood, collected on day 0 of AZD1222 vaccination. This rearrangement joins TRBV10-3 to TRBJ2-7; 7 bases line up with TRBD2. CDR3 amino acids: CAISDHREDYEQYV. DNA of the CDR3: TGTGCCATCAGTGACCACCGGGAGGACTACGAGCAGTACGTC.